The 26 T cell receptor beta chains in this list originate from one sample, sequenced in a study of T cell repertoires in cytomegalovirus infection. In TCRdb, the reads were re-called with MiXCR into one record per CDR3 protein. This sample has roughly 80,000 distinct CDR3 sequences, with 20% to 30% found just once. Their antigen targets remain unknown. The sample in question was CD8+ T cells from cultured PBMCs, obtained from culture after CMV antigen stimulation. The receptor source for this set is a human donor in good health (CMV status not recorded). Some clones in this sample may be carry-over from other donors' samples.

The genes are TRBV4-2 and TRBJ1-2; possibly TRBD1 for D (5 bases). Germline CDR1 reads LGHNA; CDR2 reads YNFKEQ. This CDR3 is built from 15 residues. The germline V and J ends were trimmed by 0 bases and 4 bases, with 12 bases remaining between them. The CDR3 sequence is CASSQDGGVAYGYTF. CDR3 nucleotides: TGTGCCAGCAGCCAAGATGGAGGGGTCGCCTATGGCTACACCTTC.

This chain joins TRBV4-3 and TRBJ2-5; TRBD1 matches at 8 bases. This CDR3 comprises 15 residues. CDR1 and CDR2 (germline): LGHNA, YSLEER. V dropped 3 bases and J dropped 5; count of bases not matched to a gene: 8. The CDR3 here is CASSQNRQGLETQYF. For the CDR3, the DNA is TGCGCCAGCAGCCAGAATAGACAGGGGCTTGAGACCCAGTACTTC.

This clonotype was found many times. Here the CDR3 DNA reads TGTGCCAGCAGCTTAGGCCCCAATCAGCCCCAGCATTTT. Protein product: CASSLGPNQPQHF. This chain joins TRBV7-2 and TRBJ1-5; D remains unclear. The V end lost 1 base, the J end lost 3 bases, and 4 bases lay between the germline ends. The CDR3 extends over 13 amino acids. Germline V gives CDR1 SGHTA, CDR2 FQGNSA.

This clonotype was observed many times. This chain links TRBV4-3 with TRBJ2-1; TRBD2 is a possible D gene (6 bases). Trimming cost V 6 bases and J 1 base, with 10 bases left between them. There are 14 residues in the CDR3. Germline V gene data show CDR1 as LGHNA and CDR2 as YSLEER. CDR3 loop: CASSAGTSYNEQFF. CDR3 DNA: TGCGCCAGCAGTGCGGGGACTTCCTACAATGAGCAGTTCTTC.

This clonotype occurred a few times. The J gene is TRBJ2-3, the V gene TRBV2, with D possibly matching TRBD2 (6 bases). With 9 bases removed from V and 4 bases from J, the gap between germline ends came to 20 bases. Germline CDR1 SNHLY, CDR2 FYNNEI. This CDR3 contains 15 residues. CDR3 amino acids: CASEVDGSSSDTQYF. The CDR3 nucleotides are TGTGCCAGTGAGGTCGACGGGAGCAGCTCAGATACGCAGTATTTT.

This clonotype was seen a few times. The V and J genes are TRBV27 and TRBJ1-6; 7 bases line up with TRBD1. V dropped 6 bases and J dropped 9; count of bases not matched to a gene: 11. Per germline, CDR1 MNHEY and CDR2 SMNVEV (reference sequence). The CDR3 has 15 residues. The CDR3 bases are TGTGCCAGCAGACGCCAGGACAGGATAGCTTCACCCCTCCACTTT. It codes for CASRRQDRIASPLHF.

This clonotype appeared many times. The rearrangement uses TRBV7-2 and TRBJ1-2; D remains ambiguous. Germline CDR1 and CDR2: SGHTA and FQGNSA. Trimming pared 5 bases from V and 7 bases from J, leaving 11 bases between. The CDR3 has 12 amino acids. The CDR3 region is CASSESGAGYTF. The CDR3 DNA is TGTGCCAGCAGCGAGTCAGGTGCTGGCTACACCTTC. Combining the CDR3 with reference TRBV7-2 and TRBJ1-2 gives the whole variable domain GAGVSQSPSNKVTEKGKDVELRCDPISGHTALYWYRQSLGQGLEFLIYFQGNSAPDKSGLPSDRFSAERTGGSVSTLTIQRTQQEDSAVYLCASSESGAGYTFGSGTRLTVV.

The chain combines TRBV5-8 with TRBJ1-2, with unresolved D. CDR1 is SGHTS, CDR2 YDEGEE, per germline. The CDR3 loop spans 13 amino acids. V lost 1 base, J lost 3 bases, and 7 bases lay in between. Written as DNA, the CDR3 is TGTGCCAGCAGCTTGCTTGGGGACTATGGCTACACCTTC. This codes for CASSLLGDYGYTF.

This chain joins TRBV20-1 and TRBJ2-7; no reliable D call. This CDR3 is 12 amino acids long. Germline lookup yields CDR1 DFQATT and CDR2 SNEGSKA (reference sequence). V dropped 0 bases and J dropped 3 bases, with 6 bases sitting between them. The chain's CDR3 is CSARDKGYEQYF. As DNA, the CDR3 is TGCAGTGCTAGAGATAAAGGCTACGAGCAGTACTTC.

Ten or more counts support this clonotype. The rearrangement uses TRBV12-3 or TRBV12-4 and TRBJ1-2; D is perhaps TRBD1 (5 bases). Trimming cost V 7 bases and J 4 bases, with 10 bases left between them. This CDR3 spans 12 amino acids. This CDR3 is CASTDTRYGYTF. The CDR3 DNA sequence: TGTGCCAGCACGGACACTCGCTATGGCTACACCTTC.

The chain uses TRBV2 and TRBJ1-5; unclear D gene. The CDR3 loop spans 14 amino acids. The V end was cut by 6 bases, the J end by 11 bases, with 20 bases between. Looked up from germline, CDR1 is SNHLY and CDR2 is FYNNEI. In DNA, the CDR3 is TGTGCCAGCAGCGAGGCGGTGTTGGGGTCGGCCCAGCATTTT. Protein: CASSEAVLGSAQHF.

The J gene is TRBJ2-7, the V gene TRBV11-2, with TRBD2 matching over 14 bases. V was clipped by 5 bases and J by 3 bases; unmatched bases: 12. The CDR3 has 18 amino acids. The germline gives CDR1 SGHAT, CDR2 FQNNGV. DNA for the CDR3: TGTGCCAGCAGCGCCCAGCCGGGACTAGCGGGGGCGGACTACGAGCAGTACTTC. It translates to CASSAQPGLAGADYEQYF. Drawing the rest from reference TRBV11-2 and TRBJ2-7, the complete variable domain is EAGVAQSPRYKIIEKRQSVAFWCNPISGHATLYWYQQILGQGPKLLIQFQNNGVVDDSQLPKDRFSAERLKGVDSTLKIQPAKLEDSAVYLCASSAQPGLAGADYEQYFGPGTRLTVT.

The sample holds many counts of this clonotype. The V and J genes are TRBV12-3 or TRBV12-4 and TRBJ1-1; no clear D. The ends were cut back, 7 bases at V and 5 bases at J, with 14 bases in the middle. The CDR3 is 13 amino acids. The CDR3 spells CASTLLGRTEAFF. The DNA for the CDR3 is TGTGCCAGCACCCTCCTCGGACGAACTGAAGCTTTCTTT.

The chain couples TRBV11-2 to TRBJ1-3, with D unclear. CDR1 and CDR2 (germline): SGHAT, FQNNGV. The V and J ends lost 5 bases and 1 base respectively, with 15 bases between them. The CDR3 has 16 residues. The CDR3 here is CASSPTLGESGNTIYF. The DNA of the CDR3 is TGTGCCAGCAGCCCGACTCTGGGAGAATCTGGAAACACCATATATTTT.

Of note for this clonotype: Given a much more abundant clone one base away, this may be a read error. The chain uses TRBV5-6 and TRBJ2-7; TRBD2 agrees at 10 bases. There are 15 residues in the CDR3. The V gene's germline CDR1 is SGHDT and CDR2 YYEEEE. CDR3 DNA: TGTGTCAGCAGCCAGCTAGCGGGAGCTGCCTACGAGCAGTACTTC. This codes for CVSSQLAGAAYEQYF. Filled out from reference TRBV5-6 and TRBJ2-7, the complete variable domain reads DAGVTQSPTHLIKTRGQQVTLRCSPKSGHDTVSWYQQALGQGPQFIFQYYEEEERQRGNFPDRFSGHQFPNYSSELNVNALLLGDSALYLCVSSQLAGAAYEQYFGPGTRLTVT.

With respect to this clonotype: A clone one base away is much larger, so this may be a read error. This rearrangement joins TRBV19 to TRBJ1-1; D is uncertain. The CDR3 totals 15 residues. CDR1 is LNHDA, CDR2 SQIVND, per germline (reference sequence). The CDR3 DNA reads TGTGCCAGTAGTAGAAGCAGGACGGGAAACACTGAAGCTATCTTT. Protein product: CASSRSRTGNTEAIF.

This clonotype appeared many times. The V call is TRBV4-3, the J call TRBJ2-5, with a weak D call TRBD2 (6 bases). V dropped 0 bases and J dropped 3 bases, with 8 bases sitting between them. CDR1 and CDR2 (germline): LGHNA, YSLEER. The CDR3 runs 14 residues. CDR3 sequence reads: CASSQDRLEETQYF. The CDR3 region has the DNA TGCGCCAGCAGCCAAGATCGACTAGAAGAGACCCAGTACTTC.

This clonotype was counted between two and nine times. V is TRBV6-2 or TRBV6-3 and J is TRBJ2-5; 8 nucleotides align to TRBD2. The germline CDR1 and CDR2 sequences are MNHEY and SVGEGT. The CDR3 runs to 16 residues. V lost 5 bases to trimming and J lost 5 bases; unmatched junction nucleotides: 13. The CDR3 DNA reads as TGTGCCAGCAGTGTTGCTCGTAGCGGGGCCTTTGAGACCCAGTACTTC. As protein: CASSVARSGAFETQYF.

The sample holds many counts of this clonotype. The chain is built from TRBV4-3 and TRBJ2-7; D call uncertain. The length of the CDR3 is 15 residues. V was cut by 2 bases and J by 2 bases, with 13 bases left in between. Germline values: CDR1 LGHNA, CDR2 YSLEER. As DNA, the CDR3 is TGCGCCAGCAGCCAATCCGAGAACGATCCCTACGAGCAGTACTTC. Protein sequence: CASSQSENDPYEQYF.

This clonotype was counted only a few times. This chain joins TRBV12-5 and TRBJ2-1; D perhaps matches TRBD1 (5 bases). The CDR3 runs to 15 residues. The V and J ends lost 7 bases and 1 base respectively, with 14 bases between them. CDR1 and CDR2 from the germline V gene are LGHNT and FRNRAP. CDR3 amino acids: CASAQEGASYNEQFF. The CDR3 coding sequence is TGTGCTAGTGCTCAGGAAGGGGCTTCCTACAATGAGCAGTTCTTC.

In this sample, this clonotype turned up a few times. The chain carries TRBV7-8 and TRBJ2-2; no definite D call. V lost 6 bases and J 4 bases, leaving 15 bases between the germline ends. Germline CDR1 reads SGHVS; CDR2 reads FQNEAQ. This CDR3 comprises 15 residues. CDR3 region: CASSHQGFGTGELFF. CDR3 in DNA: TGTGCCAGCAGTCACCAAGGGTTTGGCACCGGGGAGCTGTTTTTT.

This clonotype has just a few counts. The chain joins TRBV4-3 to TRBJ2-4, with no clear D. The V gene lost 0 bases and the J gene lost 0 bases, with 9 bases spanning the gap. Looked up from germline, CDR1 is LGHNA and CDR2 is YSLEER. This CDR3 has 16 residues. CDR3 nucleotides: TGCGCCAGCAGCCAAGAGTTGGAGCTAGCCAAAAACATTCAGTACTTC. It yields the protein CASSQELELAKNIQYF.

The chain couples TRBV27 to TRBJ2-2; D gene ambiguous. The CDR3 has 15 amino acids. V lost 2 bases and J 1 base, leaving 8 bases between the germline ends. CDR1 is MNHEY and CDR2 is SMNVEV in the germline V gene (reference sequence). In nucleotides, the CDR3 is TGTGCCAGCAGTTTAAACAGTTTGAACACCGGGGAGCTGTTTTTT. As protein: CASSLNSLNTGELFF.

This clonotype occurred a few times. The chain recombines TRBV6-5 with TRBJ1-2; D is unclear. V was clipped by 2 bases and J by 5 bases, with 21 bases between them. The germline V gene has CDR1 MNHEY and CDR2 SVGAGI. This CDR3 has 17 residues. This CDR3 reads CASSYAKGDNIVYGYTF. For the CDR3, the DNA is TGTGCCAGCAGTTACGCGAAGGGCGACAACATAGTATATGGCTACACCTTC.

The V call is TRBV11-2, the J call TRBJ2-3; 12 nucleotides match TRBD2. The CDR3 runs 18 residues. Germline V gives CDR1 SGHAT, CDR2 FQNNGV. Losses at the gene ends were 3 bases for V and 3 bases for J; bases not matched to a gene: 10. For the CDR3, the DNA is TGTGCCAGCAGCTTGGGGCCTAGCGGGGGGGGGGAGACAGATACGCAGTATTTT. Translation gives CASSLGPSGGGETDTQYF.

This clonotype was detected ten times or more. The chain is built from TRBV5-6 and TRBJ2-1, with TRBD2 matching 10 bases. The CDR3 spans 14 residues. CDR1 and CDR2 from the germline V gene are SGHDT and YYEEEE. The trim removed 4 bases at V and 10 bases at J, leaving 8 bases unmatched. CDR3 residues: CASSPIGTSVEQFF. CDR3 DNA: TGTGCCAGCAGCCCGATAGGGACTAGCGTGGAGCAGTTCTTC.